The present T cell receptor (beta chain) was sequenced within a study of CD8 T cells in Susac syndrome. The CDR3 spans 11 residues. CDR1 is MGHRA, CDR2 YSYEKL, per germline. Trimming stripped 5 bases from V and 9 bases from J, with 8 bases between. With random hexamers, reverse transcription was performed on about 0.45 to 1 ug of RNA. TCRdb processed the immunoSEQ multiplex PCR reads anew with MiXCR; each CDR3 protein has one entry. Of 400,000 or so distinct CDR3 sequences detected, approximately 85% appear once; the ten largest clones hold about 0.12%. The sequenced sample was CD8+ T cells from PBMCs. The receptor's source is a human donor with multiple sclerosis. This chain links TRBV4-1 with TRBJ2-1, with D uncertain. CDR3 bases: TGCGCCAGCAGCGGCGGAATTGAGCAGTTCTTC. Its translation: CASSGGIEQFF.